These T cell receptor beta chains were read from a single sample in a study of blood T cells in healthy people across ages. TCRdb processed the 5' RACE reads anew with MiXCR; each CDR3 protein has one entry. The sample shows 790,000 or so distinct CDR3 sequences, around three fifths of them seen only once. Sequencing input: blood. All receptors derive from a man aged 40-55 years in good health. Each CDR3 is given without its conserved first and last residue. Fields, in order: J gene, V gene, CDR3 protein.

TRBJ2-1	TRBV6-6	ASSPGTFSSYNEQF
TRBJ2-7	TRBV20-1	SANSGTSYEQY
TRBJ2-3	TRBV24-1	ATSDSRRDLTDTQY
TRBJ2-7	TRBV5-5	ASSLEAGLSYEQY
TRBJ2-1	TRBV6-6	ASSYKDRGGGYEQF
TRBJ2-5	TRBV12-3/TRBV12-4	ASSRQYQETQY
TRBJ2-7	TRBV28	ASSFWSGGGEQY
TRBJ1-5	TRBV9	ASSVSGRFNQPQH
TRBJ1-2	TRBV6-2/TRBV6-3	ASSYSPGLYGYT
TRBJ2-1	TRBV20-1	SARDIGSSEQF
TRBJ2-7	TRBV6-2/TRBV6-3	ASSYGSGVSSYEQY
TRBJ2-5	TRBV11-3	ASSSEGPGTQY
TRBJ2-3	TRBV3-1	ASSQGTSGQTDTQY
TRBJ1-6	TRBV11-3	ASSSAVGGSPLH
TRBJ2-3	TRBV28	ASSETGETQY
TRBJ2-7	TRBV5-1	ASSLENEQY
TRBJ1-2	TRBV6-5	ASSYATGSYGYT
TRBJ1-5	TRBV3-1	ASSRGQVNQPQH
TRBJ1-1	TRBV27	ASRFGTTRTEAF
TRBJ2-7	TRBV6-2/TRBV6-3	ASRDGQGAYEQY
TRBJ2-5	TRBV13	ASSLGLAGIEQY
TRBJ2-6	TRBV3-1	ASSQAEGPLT
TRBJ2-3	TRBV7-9	ASSLSQPTDTQY
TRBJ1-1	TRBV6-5	ASSPVRGGHLEAF
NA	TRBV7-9	ASSLLAGGEGEQY
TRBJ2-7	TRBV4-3	ASSLQPGLAGEDVSYEQY
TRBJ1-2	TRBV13	ASCSMDRSLSYGYT
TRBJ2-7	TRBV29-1	SVEISQAQPYEQY
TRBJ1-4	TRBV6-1	ASSEISTEKLF
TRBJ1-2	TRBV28	ASSGMDRRYGYT
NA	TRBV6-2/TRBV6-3	ASRTQGATYEQY
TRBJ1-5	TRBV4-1	ASSQVGDSNQPQH
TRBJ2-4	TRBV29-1	SVEDESGGGLAKNIQY
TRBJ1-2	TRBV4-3	ASREGDRGIYGYT
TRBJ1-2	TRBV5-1	ASSLDGGRDGYT
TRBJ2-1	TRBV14	ASSPPARGRTHNEQF
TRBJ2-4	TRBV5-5	AGINIQY
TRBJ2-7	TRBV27	ASSLERGRGLNEQY
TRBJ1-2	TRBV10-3	AIGGSNYGYT
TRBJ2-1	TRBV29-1	SVVGSYNEQF
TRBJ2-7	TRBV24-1	ATSDALGWQY
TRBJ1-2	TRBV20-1	SARDDGRDYYGYT
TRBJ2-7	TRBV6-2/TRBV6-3	ASSTGPELDYEQY
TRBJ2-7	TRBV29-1	SVEDGATYEQY
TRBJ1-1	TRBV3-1	ASSQGRTENTEAF
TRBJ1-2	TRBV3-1	ASSPRTGRRVMDGYT
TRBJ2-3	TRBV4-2	ASSQGTSGRRAGTDTQY